A single sample is the source of the 12 T cell receptor beta chains below, sequenced in a study of shared clonotypes between healthy human individuals. The data were produced by immunoSEQ multiplex PCR, yet TCRdb's version contains in-frame clones alone and is incomplete. The table shows 1,100,000 or so clones, with 75% to 80% occurring only once. The sample comprised memory CD4+ T cells from PBMCs. Subset denoted: CD45RA-negative fraction. The receptors here all came from a man aged 18 to 30 in good health. Some clones in this sample may be carry-over from other donors' samples.

The chain couples TRBV14 to TRBJ1-2; weak D call: TRBD1 (5 bases). The V end lost 2 bases, the J end lost 2 bases, and 24 bases lay between the germline ends. The CDR3 loop spans 19 amino acids. Germline lookup yields CDR1 SGHDN and CDR2 FVKESK. Written as DNA, the CDR3 is TGTGCCAGCAGCCAATGGGTTCAAGGGGACCCGATGATGAACTATGGCTACACCTTC. Encoded protein: CASSQWVQGDPMMNYGYTF.

The J gene is TRBJ1-2, the V gene TRBV21-1. TRBV21-1 is a pseudogene locus. CDR3 size: 14 residues. The CDR3 reads CASSIEQGGFGYTF. The CDR3, as DNA: TGTGCCAGCAGCATTGAGCAGGGAGGGTTTGGCTACACCTTC.

The rearrangement links TRBV15 to TRBJ2-5; D may be TRBD2 (5 bases). V was clipped by 1 base and J by 5 bases, with 17 bases between them. This CDR3 contains 16 residues. CDR1 and CDR2 (germline): LNHNV, YYDKDF (reference sequence). The CDR3 protein is CATSRGPAADRETQYF. The CDR3 DNA is TGTGCCACCAGCAGAGGGCCAGCGGCGGACCGGGAGACCCAGTACTTC.

In nucleotides, the CDR3 is TGCAGTGTTGGGACCCAGTACTTC. Translated, it gives CSVGTQYF. This chain joins TRBV20-1 and TRBJ2-5; D gene unclear. The CDR3 length is 8 residues. The germline V gene has CDR1 DFQATT and CDR2 SNEGSKA (reference sequence). The V end was cut by 7 bases, the J end by 7 bases, with 4 bases between.

The V and J genes are TRBV5-4 and TRBJ2-1, with 9 bases that match TRBD2. V lost 5 bases, J lost 7 bases, and 7 bases stayed unmatched. This CDR3 is built from 14 residues. CDR1 is SGHNT and CDR2 is YYREEE in the germline V gene (reference sequence). CDR3 nucleotides: TGTGCCAGCAGGCTTAGCGGGAGTCTAAATGAGCAGTTCTTC. Translating it yields CASRLSGSLNEQFF.

The chain links TRBV4-2 to TRBJ2-1, with TRBD2 identical over 10 bases. The V and J ends lost 4 bases and 5 bases, in that order; junction bases with no gene match: 5. There are 15 residues in the CDR3. Germline loops: CDR1 LGHNA, CDR2 YNFKEQ. CDR3 bases: TGTGCCAGCAGCCCTAAAGCGGGAGGGCACAATGAGCAGTTCTTC. Translation gives CASSPKAGGHNEQFF.

The chain has TRBV7-9 and TRBJ2-3, with D hard to call. Trimming pared 0 bases from V and 2 bases from J, leaving 3 bases between. CDR3 length: 13 residues. CDR1 and CDR2 (germline): SEHNR, FQNEAQ (reference sequence). The CDR3 loop reads CASSLALTDTQYF. The DNA for the CDR3 is TGTGCCAGCAGCTTAGCCCTCACAGATACGCAGTATTTT. The whole variable domain, remainder taken from reference TRBV7-9 and TRBJ2-3, is DTGVSQNPRHKITKRGQNVTFRCDPISEHNRLYWYRQTLGQGPEFLTYFQNEAQLEKSRLLSDRFSAERPKGSFSTLEIQRTEQGDSAMYLCASSLALTDTQYFGPGTRLTVL.

The chain links TRBV29-1 to TRBJ1-1; D is uncertain. The CDR3 runs 15 residues. CDR1 is SQVTM and CDR2 is ANQGSEA in the germline V gene. Trimming removed 3 bases at V and 0 bases at J, with 14 bases between. The CDR3: CSVDSGWAMNTEAFF. DNA for the CDR3: TGCAGCGTTGACTCTGGGTGGGCCATGAACACTGAAGCTTTCTTT.

The rearrangement links TRBV10-3 to TRBJ2-3; 8 nucleotides line up with TRBD2. Looked up from germline, CDR1 is ENHRY and CDR2 is SYGVKD. The CDR3 has 15 residues. V lost 3 bases to trimming and J lost 0 bases; unmatched junction nucleotides: 2. The DNA of the CDR3 is TGTGCCATCAGTGATAGCGGGACTAGCACAGATACGCAGTATTTT. It specifies CAISDSGTSTDTQYF.

V usage is TRBV2 and J usage is TRBJ2-5; D not certain. The germline V and J ends were trimmed by 3 bases and 4 bases, with 9 bases remaining between them. The CDR3 sequence is 13 residues long. Germline V CDR1 and CDR2: SNHLY, FYNNEI. CDR3 residues: CASSDLDGETQYF. CDR3 DNA: TGTGCCAGCAGTGACTTGGACGGAGAGACCCAGTACTTC.

The CDR3: CASSVLTANTEAFF. The DNA of the CDR3 is TGTGCCAGCAGTGTGTTAACGGCTAACACTGAAGCTTTCTTT. The V gene is TRBV2, the J gene TRBJ1-1, with no clear D. The V gene's germline CDR1 is SNHLY and CDR2 FYNNEI. Between the trimmed V and J ends, which lost 4 bases and 2 bases, there was a span of 11 bases. The length of the CDR3 is 14 residues.

This chain uses TRBV9 with TRBJ2-5, with a tentative D call TRBD1 (6 bases). Trimming cost V 3 bases and J 4 bases, with 16 bases left between them. CDR1 is SGDLS, CDR2 YYNGEE, per germline. This CDR3 spans 15 amino acids. The CDR3 sequence: CASSARGGGGETQYF. The CDR3 DNA reads TGTGCCAGCAGCGCCAGGGGTGGTGGAGGAGAGACCCAGTACTTC. Together with reference TRBV9 and TRBJ2-5, the CDR3 gives the full variable domain: DSGVTQTPKHLITATGQRVTLRCSPRSGDLSVYWYQQSLDQGLQFLIQYYNGEERAKGNILERFSAQQFPDLHSELNLSSLELGDSALYFCASSARGGGGETQYFGPGTRLLVL.